The entry below describes one T cell receptor (beta chain). In the PCR, 60 Vbeta and 13 Jbeta primers were used. Clones were read by immunoSEQ multiplex PCR, and TCRdb kept only the in-frame ones, dropping some. This table holds 150,000 or so clones, nearly 80% found once. Germline values: CDR1 LNHDA, CDR2 SQIVND (reference sequence). After removal of 3 bases from V and 9 bases from J, the junction contained 13 bases not matched to a gene. This CDR3 is 16 amino acids long. This entry belongs to a study of cytomegalovirus exposure and HLA in healthy donors. The chain couples TRBV19 to TRBJ2-1; 8 bases match TRBD2. Sequenced material: PBMCs. The TCR sequence derives from a man aged 25 to 40 in good health and CMV-seropositive. The CDR3 DNA sequence: TGTGCCAGTAGTATCTTAGCGGGACGGCACACAAGTGAGCAGTTCTTC. Translated, it gives CASSILAGRHTSEQFF. The full variable domain, completed using reference TRBV19 and TRBJ2-1, is DGGITQSPKYLFRKEGQNVTLSCEQNLNHDAMYWYRQDPGQGLRLIYYSQIVNDFQKGDIAEGYSVSREKKESFPLTVTSAQKNPTAFYLCASSILAGRHTSEQFFGPGTRLTVL.